This entry concerns a single T cell receptor (beta chain). Trimming took 5 bases from V and 10 from J, leaving 23 bases between them. CDR3 size: 15 residues. CDR1 is MDHEN, CDR2 SYDVKM, per germline. The data were obtained in a study of T cell responses to AZD1222 COVID-19 vaccine. The protocol was immunoSEQ multiplex PCR, while the TCRdb copy is restricted to in-frame clones and leaves out a portion. The sample shows 150,000 to 200,000 clones, roughly 91% of them seen only once. The material sequenced was peripheral blood, taken on day 0 of AZD1222 vaccination. The chain couples TRBV28 to TRBJ2-5; D gene ambiguous. The sequence was collected from an adult in good health. CDR3 nucleotide sequence: TGTGCCAGCAGTACTCCGGGCAGGCCCGGGTCGGGCCAGTACTTC. Translated, it gives CASSTPGRPGSGQYF.